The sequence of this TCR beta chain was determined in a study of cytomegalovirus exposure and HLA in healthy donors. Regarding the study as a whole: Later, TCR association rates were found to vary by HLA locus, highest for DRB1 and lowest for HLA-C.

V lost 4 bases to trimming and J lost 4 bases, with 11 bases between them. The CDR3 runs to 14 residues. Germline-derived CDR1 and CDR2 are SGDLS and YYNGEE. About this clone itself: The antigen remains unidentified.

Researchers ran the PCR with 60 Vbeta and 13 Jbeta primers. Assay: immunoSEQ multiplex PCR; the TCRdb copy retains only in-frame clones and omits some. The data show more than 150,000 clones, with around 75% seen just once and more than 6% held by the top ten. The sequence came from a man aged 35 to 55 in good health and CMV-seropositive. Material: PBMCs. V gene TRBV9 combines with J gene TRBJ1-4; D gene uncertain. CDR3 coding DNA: TGTGCCAGCAGCTCACCCGGGGTTAATGAAAAACTGTTTTTT. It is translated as CASSSPGVNEKLFF.